A selection of T cell receptor beta chains follows, all from one sample in a study of regulatory T cells in long-lasting Graves disease. MiXCR was run by TCRdb on the multiplex PCR reads, yielding one entry per CDR3 protein. The sample records around 460,000 distinct CDR3 sequences, 22% being singletons. The sample was peripheral blood mononuclear cells (PBMCs), taken when the disease was refractory, from a patient treated with antithyroid drugs. The receptor set was obtained from a female donor with Graves disease. CDR3s include the opening cysteine and the closing phenylalanine or tryptophan. D genes are given only for firm matches. Where a row states a size, it is once, few, many or the class of an expanded clone; other rows omit it.

D: TRBD1
length: 13
size: few
J: TRBJ2-3
V: TRBV29-1
CDR3: CSVDREGTDTQYF
DNA: TGCAGCGTGGACAGGGAAGGAACAGATACGCAGTATTTT

D: .
length: 16
size: .
J: TRBJ2-7
V: TRBV27
CDR3: CASSSADAIGPYEQYF
DNA: TGTGCCAGCAGTTCCGCTGACGCGATAGGGCCCTACGAGCAGTACTTC

D: .
length: 16
size: .
J: TRBJ1-5
V: TRBV20-1
CDR3: CSVRGPGAGSNQPQHF
DNA: TGCAGTGTCCGGGGGCCCGGGGCGGGCAGCAATCAGCCCCAGCATTTT

D: .
length: 14
size: .
J: TRBJ2-3
V: TRBV9
CDR3: CASSVGPGTDTQYF
DNA: TGTGCCAGCAGCGTAGGACCCGGCACAGATACGCAGTATTTT

D: .
length: 14
size: few
J: TRBJ1-3
V: TRBV20-1
CDR3: CSAREQSSGNTIYF
DNA: TGCAGTGCTAGAGAACAAAGCTCTGGAAACACCATATATTTT

D: .
length: 16
size: .
J: TRBJ2-3
V: TRBV11-2
CDR3: CASSPIGFELTDTQYF
DNA: TGTGCCAGCAGCCCCATAGGGTTCGAACTCACAGATACGCAGTATTTT

D: TRBD1
length: 15
size: many
J: TRBJ2-5
V: TRBV10-3
CDR3: CAISESGTGEETQYF
DNA: TGTGCCATCAGTGAGTCAGGGACAGGGGAAGAGACCCAGTACTTC

D: .
length: 17
size: .
J: TRBJ1-4
V: TRBV7-9
CDR3: CASSSRGTGARGEKLFF
DNA: TGTGCCAGCAGCTCCAGAGGGACCGGGGCCCGGGGTGAAAAACTGTTTTTT

D: TRBD2
length: 16
size: many
J: TRBJ2-5
V: TRBV7-3
CDR3: CASSLYLAGGQETQYF
DNA: TGTGCCAGCAGCCTCTACCTAGCGGGAGGACAAGAGACCCAGTACTTC

D: TRBD2
length: 17
size: .
J: TRBJ2-3
V: TRBV5-4
CDR3: CASSSDELAGAEDTQYF
DNA: TGTGCCAGCAGCTCCGATGAACTAGCGGGAGCGGAAGATACGCAGTATTTT

D: .
length: 12
size: many
J: TRBJ1-5
V: TRBV12-3/TRBV12-4
CDR3: CASRYSNQPQHF
DNA: TGTGCCAGTAGATATAGCAATCAGCCCCAGCATTTT

D: .
length: 15
size: many
J: TRBJ1-3
V: TRBV7-2
CDR3: CASSFTQFSGNTIYF
DNA: TGTGCCAGCAGCTTTACCCAATTCTCTGGAAACACCATATATTTT

D: .
length: 12
size: many
J: TRBJ2-4
V: TRBV28
CDR3: CASTIPGGFQYF
DNA: TGTGCCAGCACCATTCCCGGCGGCTTTCAGTACTTC

D: .
length: 16
size: few
J: TRBJ1-5
V: TRBV6-5
CDR3: CASSYVLGTGNQPQHF
DNA: TGTGCCAGCAGTTACGTTCTGGGGACCGGCAATCAGCCCCAGCATTTT

D: .
length: 16
size: .
J: TRBJ1-4
V: TRBV5-1
CDR3: CASRPGTLATNEKLFF
DNA: TGCGCCAGCAGACCAGGGACACTCGCAACTAATGAAAAACTGTTTTTT

D: .
length: 14
size: many
J: TRBJ1-4
V: TRBV6-5
CDR3: CASSYGVRSEKLFF
DNA: TGTGCCAGCAGTTACGGGGTGAGGAGTGAAAAACTGTTTTTT

D: .
length: 13
size: many
J: TRBJ1-1
V: TRBV19
CDR3: CASEGRRNTEAFF
DNA: TGTGCCAGTGAGGGACGCAGGAACACTGAAGCTTTCTTT

D: .
length: 15
size: few
J: TRBJ2-5
V: TRBV7-6
CDR3: CASSSASGGQETQYF
DNA: TGTGCCAGCAGCTCCGCCTCAGGCGGGCAAGAGACCCAGTACTTC

D: .
length: 16
size: .
J: TRBJ2-7
V: TRBV5-1
CDR3: CASSLGGRFSSYEQYF
DNA: TGCGCCAGCAGCTTGGGGGGGCGGTTTAGCTCCTACGAGCAGTACTTC

D: .
length: 15
size: .
J: TRBJ2-3
V: TRBV11-2
CDR3: CASSRLIGIGDTQYF
DNA: TGTGCCAGCAGCCGTCTTATCGGTATTGGAGATACGCAGTATTTT

D: .
length: 14
size: few
J: TRBJ1-1
V: TRBV6-1
CDR3: CASRVVISNTEAFF
DNA: TGTGCCAGCAGAGTGGTCATTTCGAACACTGAAGCTTTCTTT

D: .
length: 19
size: few
J: TRBJ1-3
V: TRBV2
CDR3: CASSSPGTGLTLSGNTIYF
DNA: TGTGCCAGCAGCTCCCCGGGGACCGGACTAACCCTCTCTGGAAACACCATATATTTT

D: .
length: 13
size: many
J: TRBJ2-7
V: TRBV7-2
CDR3: CASSRSANYEQYF
DNA: TGTGCCAGCAGCAGGAGTGCAAACTACGAGCAGTACTTC

D: .
length: 15
size: many
J: TRBJ2-7
V: TRBV10-3
CDR3: CAISERGRSSYEQYF
DNA: TGTGCCATCAGTGAGCGGGGGCGTAGCTCCTACGAGCAGTACTTC

D: .
length: 16
size: .
J: TRBJ2-5
V: TRBV7-2
CDR3: CASSLAPEGVQETQYF
DNA: TGTGCCAGCAGCTTAGCCCCAGAAGGGGTCCAAGAGACCCAGTACTTC

D: .
length: 13
size: few
J: TRBJ2-5
V: TRBV5-5
CDR3: CASRDTPSETQYF
DNA: TGTGCCAGCAGAGATACCCCCTCAGAGACCCAGTACTTC

D: .
length: 13
size: .
J: TRBJ2-3
V: TRBV28
CDR3: CASSPTSTDTQYF
DNA: TGTGCCAGCAGCCCGACTTCAACAGATACGCAGTATTTT

D: .
length: 12
size: many
J: TRBJ2-5
V: TRBV7-2
CDR3: CASSLGSETQYF
DNA: TGTGCCAGCAGCTTAGGGTCTGAGACCCAGTACTTC

D: .
length: 14
size: once
J: TRBJ2-7
V: TRBV27
CDR3: CASSFVGFSYEQYF
DNA: TGTGCCAGCAGTTTTGTCGGATTCTCCTACGAGCAGTACTTC

D: TRBD1
length: 16
size: few
J: TRBJ1-1
V: TRBV5-1
CDR3: CASSYTGTGGRGEAFF
DNA: TGCGCCAGCAGTTACACCGGGACAGGGGGCAGGGGTGAAGCTTTCTTT

D: .
length: 15
size: .
J: TRBJ2-7
V: TRBV7-2
CDR3: CASSLRDTGSYEQYF
DNA: TGTGCCAGCAGCTTACGGGACACGGGCTCCTACGAGCAGTACTTC

D: TRBD1
length: 14
size: few
J: TRBJ2-5
V: TRBV19
CDR3: CASSLQGVEETQYF
DNA: TGTGCCAGTAGTTTACAGGGGGTGGAAGAGACCCAGTACTTC

D: .
length: 16
size: few
J: TRBJ2-5
V: TRBV14
CDR3: CASSQLGRRPLETQYF
DNA: TGTGCCAGCAGCCAATTGGGGAGGAGGCCTCTAGAGACCCAGTACTTC

D: .
length: 14
size: few
J: TRBJ1-1
V: TRBV19
CDR3: CASTLGTPNTEAFF
DNA: TGTGCCAGTACTTTGGGGACACCGAACACTGAAGCTTTCTTT

D: .
length: 12
size: few
J: TRBJ2-1
V: TRBV12-3/TRBV12-4
CDR3: CASSLPGLEQFF
DNA: TGTGCCAGCAGTCTCCCAGGGCTTGAGCAGTTCTTC

D: .
length: 13
size: .
J: TRBJ2-5
V: TRBV20-1
CDR3: CSAQHLGRETQYF
DNA: TGCAGTGCACAACACCTAGGGAGGGAGACCCAGTACTTC

D: .
length: 16
size: many
J: TRBJ1-1
V: TRBV14
CDR3: CASSQVATRPGAEAFF
DNA: TGTGCCAGCAGCCAAGTTGCAACGAGGCCGGGCGCTGAAGCTTTCTTT

D: TRBD2
length: 16
size: .
J: TRBJ2-5
V: TRBV20-1
CDR3: CSARDPGLAGQETQYF
DNA: TGCAGTGCTAGAGATCCGGGACTAGCGGGACAAGAGACCCAGTACTTC

D: TRBD2
length: 17
size: .
J: TRBJ2-5
V: TRBV5-5
CDR3: CASSSTGLAGGRETQYF
DNA: TGTGCCAGCAGCTCCACCGGGCTAGCGGGAGGGAGAGAGACCCAGTACTTC

D: TRBD1
length: 15
size: many
J: TRBJ2-7
V: TRBV28
CDR3: CASISGTESNYEQYF
DNA: TGTGCCAGCATCTCCGGGACAGAATCTAACTACGAGCAGTACTTC

D: .
length: 14
size: many
J: TRBJ1-2
V: TRBV12-3/TRBV12-4
CDR3: CASSRPGTTYGYTF
DNA: TGTGCCAGCAGTCGACCCGGGACCACCTATGGCTACACCTTC

D: .
length: 16
size: .
J: TRBJ2-6
V: TRBV2
CDR3: CASSEGQRSGANVLTF
DNA: TGTGCCAGCAGTGAGGGGCAGCGGTCTGGGGCCAACGTCCTGACTTTC

D: TRBD1
length: 16
size: .
J: TRBJ2-7
V: TRBV5-6
CDR3: CASSLGYGTGTDEQYF
DNA: TGTGCCAGCAGCTTGGGATACGGGACAGGGACGGACGAGCAGTACTTC

D: .
length: 15
size: many
J: TRBJ1-2
V: TRBV28
CDR3: CASSLIFRDGAGYTF
DNA: TGTGCCAGCAGCCTAATCTTCCGGGACGGTGCGGGCTACACCTTC

D: .
length: 15
size: .
J: TRBJ2-6
V: TRBV7-2
CDR3: CASSFGGSGANVLTF
DNA: TGTGCCAGCAGCTTCGGTGGCTCTGGGGCCAACGTCCTGACTTTC

D: .
length: 16
size: once
J: TRBJ2-6
V: TRBV20-1
CDR3: CSARDLPSSGANVLTF
DNA: TGCAGTGCTAGAGATTTACCTTCATCTGGGGCCAACGTCCTGACTTTC

D: .
length: 14
size: many
J: TRBJ2-7
V: TRBV20-1
CDR3: CSASKSGANYEQYF
DNA: TGCAGTGCTAGCAAATCCGGAGCCAACTACGAGCAGTACTTC

D: .
length: 12
size: many
J: TRBJ1-1
V: TRBV25-1
CDR3: CASMTDNTEAFF
DNA: TGTGCCAGCATGACGGACAACACTGAAGCTTTCTTT

D: .
length: 17
size: few
J: TRBJ2-4
V: TRBV2
CDR3: CASSPVPQDLAKNIQYF
DNA: TGTGCCAGCAGTCCCGTTCCACAGGATCTAGCCAAAAACATTCAGTACTTC

D: .
length: 14
size: many
J: TRBJ1-2
V: TRBV27
CDR3: CASSFGGANYGYTF
DNA: TGTGCCAGCAGTTTTGGGGGGGCTAACTATGGCTACACCTTC